Detailed here is one T cell receptor (beta chain). Its antigen is currently not known. This could be a read error, since a much larger clone is one nucleotide away. Measured from the cysteine to the phenylalanine, the CDR3 is 14 residues long. The entry retains the CDR3 DNA only, 42 bases that are in frame from base 1. The junction shows trimming of 0 bases on V and 4 bases on J, and the gene matches do not reach 3 bases of it. In the germline V gene, CDR1 corresponds to SGHDT and CDR2 to YYEEEE. A constant-region primer and ProtoScript II reverse transcriptase were used to reverse-transcribe TCRbeta-specific cDNA from around 540 ng total RNA. Three nested multiplex PCR rounds, following a slightly modified ARM-PCR procedure, were used to build the TCRbeta libraries. Each of the first two PCR rounds ran for approximately 11 cycles using multiplex TRBV1-TRBV30 forward primers together with a Cbeta reverse primer. Sample barcodes and Illumina adapters were added in a final 25-cycle PCR with Deep VentR polymerase. Before sequencing, amplicons between 200 and 500 bp were purified from gel using a QIAquick gel extraction kit. The TCRbeta amplicons were sequenced with 250-bp paired-end reads on an Illumina HiSeq 2500. In the source study's methods: Reads were quality-trimmed with Trimmomatic v0.33, and paired reads were merged with FLASH v1.2.11 to recover full CDR3 sequences. MiGEC v1.2.1b assigned V, D and J germline segments to the rearranged TCRbeta sequences. Clonotype statistics and Shannon-Wiener diversity indices were computed with VDJtools v1.0.0. Except for diversity analysis, only the 250 most abundant clonotypes of each sample were used in subsequent analyses to reduce sampling bias. TCRdb applied fastp at Q25 and MiXCR to the public reads, then kept only in-frame beta chains. Every CDR3 protein is listed once, alongside the most common genes and DNA of its rows. These V and J calls are TCRdb output, not the study's own analysis. This sample lists 95,000 to 100,000 distinct CDR3 sequences; about 63% were detected once. The ten largest make up roughly an eighth of the sample.

The sample comes from a study of tumor-infiltrating lymphocytes in primary liver carcinoma (dated 2017 in TCRdb). Concerning the study at large: Hepatocellular carcinoma (four) or combined HCC and intrahepatic cholangiocarcinoma (one) was present in the five patients, who were three men and two women aged 30 to 69 years. The five patients had tumors of stage T1-T3 N0M0, with maximum diameters ranging from roughly 4.2 to 11 cm. Each sample produced roughly 3.65 to 7.5 million productive TCRbeta reads, and read depth showed no significant difference between tissue types. Across five regions of each liver tumor, along with adjacent normal tissue and blood, the study brought together TCRbeta repertoire sequencing, expression microarrays and whole-exome sequencing. A total of roughly 35 specimens from 5 patients, comprising around 25 tumor regions, 5 adjacent noncancerous liver tissues and 5 peripheral blood samples, were covered by TCRbeta repertoire sequencing. The roughly 27 tumor region samples were profiled with Agilent mRNA microarrays so that TCRbeta repertoire diversity could be related to the local molecular phenotype. High reproducibility was observed for the technical replicate repertoires, with mean shared-clone rates around 0.9 and correlation coefficients above 0.95. What the research found in general, with its limitations: Just about 8-24% of top clones turned up in all five regions of a tumor, which suggests spatial heterogeneity among tumor-infiltrating T cells. Compared with blood, tumors had a significantly larger share of the repertoire taken up by the top 250 clones (p = 0.039). Pairs of tumor regions showed greater repertoire overlap (mean 36%) than tumor-adjacent pairs (roughly 17%) or tumor-blood pairs (approximately 15%), which is consistent with antigen-driven expansion. The study included only five patients, and the authors note findings should be validated in a larger study. Since the samples were bulk and unsorted, there was no way to compare CD4+ and CD8+ T cell repertoires. Only the TCR beta chain was sequenced, which likely underestimates true repertoire diversity because unpaired alpha chains were not captured.

Without any cell sorting, total RNA and DNA were co-extracted from approximately 20-30 mg of bulk tissue using the AllPrep DNA/RNA mini kit. Between late 2015 and March 2016, about five patients in China with histopathologically diagnosed primary liver carcinoma had their tumors surgically resected. At the time of sampling, the patients had chronic HBV infection and had not received any treatment. Each tumor was sampled at five spatially separated regions: the tumor centre plus the superior, inferior, left-lateral and right-lateral poles. According to histology, viable tumor cells made up more than 75% of every tumor sample. Pieces of fresh tumor and adjacent tissue were cut in half, with one half kept in RNAlater at -80 degrees C and the other half sent for histology.

The rearrangement joined TRBV5-6 to TRBJ1-1, with TRBD1 matching 7 junction bases. Sequenced material: liver tumor tissue from sampling region 2. The sample's cell subset or site label, decoded: tumor region T2, inferior pole. The sequence was obtained from a woman in her sixties with primary liver carcinoma and hepatitis B virus infection. The base sequence is TGTGCCAGCAGCTTGGGGGACAGCAGCACTGAAGCTTTCTTT. Translated, this is CASSLGDSSTEAFF. With the rest looked up from the reference TRBV5-6 and TRBJ1-1 genes rather than sequenced, the full variable domain is DAGVTQSPTHLIKTRGQQVTLRCSPKSGHDTVSWYQQALGQGPQFIFQYYEEEERQRGNFPDRFSGHQFPNYSSELNVNALLLGDSALYLCASSLGDSSTEAFFGQGTRLTVV.